Presented here are 20 T cell receptor beta chains from one specimen sequenced in a study of blood T cells in healthy people across ages. Primers used in a second PCR of roughly 7 to 11 cycles were a sample-barcoded 5' primer and a J-beta primer mix. TCRdb reprocessed the 5' RACE reads via MiXCR and lists one record per CDR3 protein. This sample has some 750,000 distinct CDR3 sequences, with 22% found just once. The sample consisted of blood. All receptors derive from a man between 65 and 80 years old in good health.

The rearrangement uses TRBV19 and TRBJ2-3; TRBD2 is a possible D gene (5 bases). Germline V gene data show CDR1 as LNHDA and CDR2 as SQIVND (reference sequence). The CDR3 is 14 residues long. Trimming stripped 5 bases from V and 2 bases from J, with 11 bases between. CDR3 protein: CASSPTGNTDTQYF. The CDR3 bases are TGTGCCAGTAGTCCGACCGGGAACACAGATACGCAGTATTTT.

This rearrangement joins TRBV5-6 to TRBJ2-5; the D is unclear. This CDR3 is 12 amino acids long. The germline V gene has CDR1 SGHDT and CDR2 YYEEEE. Trimming stripped 3 bases from V and 11 bases from J, with 14 bases between. The CDR3 DNA is TGTGCCAGCAGCTCCTCGGGTATTGTGCAGTACTTC. It codes for CASSSSGIVQYF.

This clonotype was counted between two and nine times. CDR3 loop: CASSHEDRGREKLFF. The CDR3 nucleotides are TGCGCCAGCAGCCACGAAGACAGGGGTCGGGAAAAACTGTTTTTT. The V and J genes are TRBV4-1 and TRBJ1-4, with 8 nucleotides matching TRBD1. The germline V gene has CDR1 MGHRA and CDR2 YSYEKL. V trimming: 3 bases; J trimming: 8 bases; junction bases outside the gene matches: 8. The CDR3 is made up of 15 amino acids.

This clonotype has a handful of counts. The V call is TRBV5-1, the J call TRBJ2-2; 7 nucleotides agree with TRBD2. V trimming: 4 bases; J trimming: 7 bases; junction bases outside the gene matches: 10. The CDR3 is 15 residues long. CDR1 and CDR2 from the germline V gene are SGHRS and YFSETQ. In DNA, the CDR3 is TGCGCCAGCAGCCCCGGGACTACTACGGGCGGGGAGCTGTTTTTT. This encodes CASSPGTTTGGELFF.

This clonotype has more than one count but fewer than ten. V gene TRBV29-1 combines with J gene TRBJ2-3; unclear D gene. Germline V CDR1 and CDR2: SQVTM, ANQGSEA. The CDR3 length is 12 residues. Between the trimmed V and J ends, which lost 4 bases and 5 bases, there was a span of 10 bases. In nucleotides, the CDR3 is TGCAGCGTTGGTAGGGCAGAAGATACGCAGTATTTT. Its translation: CSVGRAEDTQYF.

To note about this clonotype: A junction end diverges from the germline sequence, so it may reflect a read error. The V and J genes are TRBV10-3 and TRBJ2-3, with D perhaps TRBD1 (5 bases). Germline CDR1 and CDR2: ENHRY and SYGVKD. The CDR3 is 12 amino acids. The CDR3 region has the DNA TGTGCCATCAGTGTGGGGCTAGATGCGCAGTATTTT. It encodes CAISVGLDAQYF.

This chain uses TRBV18 with TRBJ1-4, with 9 bases aligning to TRBD1. The CDR3 length is 15 residues. CDR1 and CDR2 from the germline V gene are KGHSH and LQKENI. The ends lost 4 bases at V and 5 bases at J; junction bases unmatched: 5. The CDR3 is CASSRRTGENEKLFF. CDR3 in DNA: TGTGCCAGCTCACGGAGGACAGGGGAGAATGAAAAACTGTTTTTT.

This clonotype was seen a handful of times. The rearrangement links TRBV20-1 to TRBJ2-7; 10 nucleotides align to TRBD1. Germline lookup yields CDR1 DFQATT and CDR2 SNEGSKA (reference sequence). This CDR3 is 15 amino acids long. Unmatched junction bases numbered 11, after V lost 5 bases and J lost 4 bases. For the CDR3, the DNA is TGCAGTGCTCGCCCTTGGGGACAGGGGCGTTACGAGCAGTACTTC. Protein: CSARPWGQGRYEQYF.

V is TRBV4-1 and J is TRBJ1-2; tentative D call: TRBD1 (5 bases). Trimming took off 1 base at V and 2 bases at J, with 11 bases between the two ends. The CDR3 runs to 15 residues. The germline CDR1 and CDR2 sequences are MGHRA and YSYEKL. CDR3 DNA: TGCGCCAGCAGCCAAGGGCAGGGTGAGAACTATGGCTACACCTTC. Protein sequence: CASSQGQGENYGYTF.

The chain recombines TRBV10-3 with TRBJ2-3; TRBD1 matches at 9 bases. Germline-derived CDR1 and CDR2 are ENHRY and SYGVKD. Trimming cost V 5 bases and J 2 bases; bases outside gene matches: 5. The CDR3 runs to 15 residues. The CDR3 nucleotides are TGTGCCATCAGTAAGGACAGGGGAAACACAGATACGCAGTATTTT. Protein sequence: CAISKDRGNTDTQYF.

J is TRBJ2-7 and V is TRBV10-3; maybe TRBD1 (6 bases). TRBJ2-5 matches the DNA end more closely, so the J call is doubtful. CDR3 length: 12 amino acids. Germline V gene sequence: CDR1 ENHRY, CDR2 SYGVKD. CDR3 nucleotides: TGTGCCATCAGTGTGACAGGAGAGACCCAGTACTTC. Protein sequence: CAISVTGETQYF.

This clonotype was observed a few times. CDR3 DNA: TGTGCCAGCAGCTTAGGGGGGGGAGTACTTGATGAGCAGTTCTTC. Protein sequence: CASSLGGGVLDEQFF. The V gene is TRBV7-8, the J gene TRBJ2-5; 7 bases line up with TRBD2. The J call may be wrong; the DNA end is better matched by TRBJ2-1. CDR1 and CDR2 (germline): SGHVS, FQNEAQ. CDR3 length: 15 amino acids.

The CDR3 reads CSVSTQGYNEQFF. For the CDR3, the DNA is TGCAGCGTATCGACCCAGGGCTACAATGAGCAGTTCTTC. The chain employs TRBV29-1 and TRBJ2-1, with a possible D match to TRBD1 (5 bases). This CDR3 has 13 residues. Trimming pared 6 bases from V and 3 bases from J, leaving 12 bases between. Per germline, CDR1 SQVTM and CDR2 ANQGSEA.

This clonotype was counted a few times. The V gene is TRBV7-2, the J gene TRBJ1-6, with D unresolved. V shed 4 bases and J shed 5 bases, with 9 bases lying between them. This CDR3 region has 14 residues. Germline V lookup: CDR1 SGHTA, CDR2 FQGNSA. Here the CDR3 reads CASSWRTNNSPLHF. In DNA, the CDR3 is TGTGCCAGCAGCTGGAGGACGAATAATTCACCCCTCCACTTT.

This clonotype was counted ten times or more. This chain joins TRBV7-6 and TRBJ2-6; D call uncertain. The CDR3 spans 16 residues. Trimming took 1 base from V and 0 from J, leaving 7 bases between them. Germline loops: CDR1 SGHVS, CDR2 FNYEAQ. Here the CDR3 reads CASSLVSRSGANVLTF. Here the CDR3 DNA reads TGTGCCAGCAGCTTAGTGTCTCGCTCTGGGGCCAACGTCCTGACTTTC.

The chain links TRBV12-3 or TRBV12-4 to TRBJ1-4; 7 nucleotides agree with TRBD1. V lost 5 bases to trimming and J lost 10 bases; unmatched junction nucleotides: 13. There are 15 residues in the CDR3. The CDR3 protein is CASSRPLDREGKLFF. Written as DNA, the CDR3 is TGTGCCAGCAGTAGACCCCTCGACAGGGAAGGAAAACTGTTTTTT.

This clonotype was seen more than once but under ten times. This chain links TRBV28 with TRBJ2-7; D may be TRBD1 (5 bases). The germline V gene encodes CDR1 MDHEN and CDR2 SYDVKM. The CDR3 runs to 12 residues. V lost 1 base, J lost 6 bases, and 7 bases lay in between. CDR3 in amino acids: CASSLSGFEQYF. The CDR3 DNA follows: TGTGCCAGCAGTTTATCAGGGTTCGAGCAGTACTTC.

The chain joins TRBV9 to TRBJ2-7, with TRBD1 matching over 9 bases. Germline CDR1 and CDR2: SGDLS and YYNGEE. V dropped 4 bases and J dropped 6; count of bases not matched to a gene: 11. The CDR3 extends over 15 amino acids. For the CDR3, the DNA is TGTGCCAGCAGCTCTCAACCGGGACAGGGTGGCGAGCAGTACTTC. Amino acids: CASSSQPGQGGEQYF. The whole variable domain, filled in from reference TRBV9 and TRBJ2-7, reads DSGVTQTPKHLITATGQRVTLRCSPRSGDLSVYWYQQSLDQGLQFLIQYYNGEERAKGNILERFSAQQFPDLHSELNLSSLELGDSALYFCASSSQPGQGGEQYFGPGTRLTVT.

The rearrangement uses TRBV12-3 or TRBV12-4 and TRBJ2-5; 8 bases align to TRBD1. With the DNA end fitting TRBJ2-1 better, the J assignment may be wrong. The CDR3 is made up of 15 amino acids. The CDR3 is CASSSTDRDRGEQFF. As DNA, the CDR3 is TGTGCCAGCAGCTCGACGGACAGGGACCGAGGTGAGCAGTTCTTC.

There are a few counts of this clonotype. The chain joins TRBV18 to TRBJ1-1; no firm D call. Trimming pared 0 bases from V and 1 base from J, leaving 6 bases between. The CDR3 length is 14 residues. Germline V CDR1 and CDR2: KGHSH, LQKENI. This CDR3 reads CASSPPDWNTEAFF. CDR3 in DNA: TGTGCCAGCTCACCACCAGACTGGAACACTGAAGCTTTCTTT.